The rows below give T cell receptor beta chains drawn from one sample of a study of T cell repertoires in cytomegalovirus infection. One entry per CDR3 protein, called by TCRdb with MiXCR from the reads. The table shows under 200,000 distinct CDR3 sequences, with 8% to 10% occurring only once. Source material: PBMCs. All receptors derive from a human donor in good health (CMV status not recorded). Some clones in this sample may be carry-over from other donors' samples. Both conserved end residues are part of each CDR3. A D gene is named only where the DNA matches it firmly. The size field is filled for only some rows; it gives once, few, many or a size class.

D gene: .; J gene: TRBJ2-2; clone size: few; V gene: TRBV30; CDR3 protein: CAWKDKNTGELFF; CDR3 DNA: TGTGCCTGGAAAGACAAGAACACCGGGGAGCTGTTTTTT
D gene: TRBD2; J gene: TRBJ2-1; clone size: many; V gene: TRBV7-9; CDR3 protein: CASSSRAGAGFF; CDR3 DNA: TGTGCCAGCAGCTCTCGGGCGGGAGCTGGGTTCTTC
D gene: TRBD1; J gene: TRBJ1-6; clone size: many; V gene: TRBV11-2; CDR3 protein: CASSLGTGAIKTPLHF; CDR3 DNA: TGTGCCAGCAGCTTGGGGACAGGGGCGATCAAGACACCCCTCCACTTT
D gene: TRBD1; J gene: TRBJ2-3; clone size: .; V gene: TRBV7-9; CDR3 protein: CASSPRDRSTDTQYF; CDR3 DNA: TGTGCCAGCAGCCCCCGGGACAGGAGCACAGATACGCAGTATTTT
D gene: .; J gene: TRBJ1-1; clone size: many; V gene: TRBV7-2; CDR3 protein: CASSLLTTPGAFF; CDR3 DNA: TGTGCCAGCAGCTTATTAACGACTCCCGGGGCTTTCTTT
D gene: .; J gene: TRBJ2-1; clone size: many; V gene: TRBV11-2; CDR3 protein: CASSAGEWRNEQFF; CDR3 DNA: TGTGCCAGCAGCGCCGGTGAGTGGAGGAATGAGCAGTTCTTC
D gene: TRBD2; J gene: TRBJ2-1; clone size: many; V gene: TRBV6-2/TRBV6-3; CDR3 protein: CASSYSPSGGLYNEQFF; CDR3 DNA: TGTGCCAGCAGTTACTCGCCTAGCGGGGGCTTATACAATGAGCAGTTCTTC
D gene: TRBD2; J gene: TRBJ2-1; clone size: .; V gene: TRBV7-9; CDR3 protein: CASSRSGRNSYNEQFF; CDR3 DNA: TGTGCCAGCAGCCGTAGCGGGAGGAACTCCTACAATGAGCAGTTCTTC
D gene: .; J gene: TRBJ1-2; clone size: many; V gene: TRBV12-3/TRBV12-4; CDR3 protein: CASSLQGRVGYTF; CDR3 DNA: TGTGCCAGCAGCCTACAGGGTAGGGTCGGCTACACCTTC
D gene: .; J gene: TRBJ2-1; clone size: .; V gene: TRBV7-3; CDR3 protein: CASSPNRGGRANNEQFF; CDR3 DNA: TGTGCCAGCAGCCCAAATAGGGGGGGGAGGGCCAACAATGAGCAGTTCTTC
D gene: TRBD1; J gene: TRBJ1-6; clone size: many; V gene: TRBV7-9; CDR3 protein: CASSLGTGTRRNSPLHF; CDR3 DNA: TGTGCCAGCAGCCTCGGGACAGGGACAAGAAGGAATTCACCCCTCCACTTT
D gene: .; J gene: TRBJ2-7; clone size: .; V gene: TRBV5-4; CDR3 protein: CASSGSLSGTPHEQYF; CDR3 DNA: TGTGCCAGCAGCGGATCCCTGTCCGGGACACCCCACGAGCAGTACTTC
D gene: .; J gene: TRBJ2-1; clone size: .; V gene: TRBV27; CDR3 protein: CASSLSGTPEQFF; CDR3 DNA: TGTGCCAGCAGTTTATCTGGGACCCCTGAGCAGTTCTTC
D gene: .; J gene: TRBJ1-1; clone size: few; V gene: TRBV15; CDR3 protein: CATSRDRARSTEAFF; CDR3 DNA: TGTGCCACCAGCAGAGATCGGGCGCGGAGCACTGAAGCTTTCTTT
D gene: TRBD1; J gene: TRBJ1-6; clone size: many; V gene: TRBV7-2; CDR3 protein: CASSLGQGARSPLHF; CDR3 DNA: TGTGCCAGCAGCTTAGGACAGGGGGCACGTTCACCCCTCCACTTT
D gene: .; J gene: TRBJ2-2; clone size: many; V gene: TRBV28; CDR3 protein: CASSLVSAGNTGELFF; CDR3 DNA: TGTGCCAGCAGTTTAGTTTCAGCAGGGAACACCGGGGAGCTGTTTTTT
D gene: .; J gene: TRBJ1-5; clone size: few; V gene: TRBV20-1; CDR3 protein: CSAREIGEGNQPQHF; CDR3 DNA: TGCAGTGCTAGGGAAATAGGGGAAGGCAATCAGCCCCAGCATTTT
D gene: .; J gene: TRBJ2-3; clone size: many; V gene: TRBV4-3; CDR3 protein: CASSQGVGGGNTDTQYF; CDR3 DNA: TGCGCCAGCAGCCAAGGGGTCGGCGGGGGCAACACAGATACGCAGTATTTT